A single sample gave rise to the 2 T cell receptor beta chains below, sequenced in a study of T cells in women clearing cervical HPV infection. TCRdb's copy holds only in-frame clones and misses some; the assay was immunoSEQ multiplex PCR. The sample totals about 23,000 clones. Sequencing was done on a sample of blood buffy coat. These receptors originate from a woman between 18 and 75 years old with a cervical HPV16 infection that either progressed to CIN3+ or cleared (not recorded which).

About this clone: The CDR3 extends 3 residues past the end of the read, so its final part is completed from the germline J gene. This CDR3 is also generated by other DNA sequences in the sample. V is TRBV5-1 and J is TRBJ2-1, with 10 nucleotides matching TRBD2. The J segment lost 5 bases and the V segment lost 1 base, leaving 3 bases of the junction unmatched. The germline CDR1 and CDR2 sequences are SGHRS and YFSETQ. The CDR3 runs 15 residues. The CDR3 loop reads CASSLLAGADNEQFF. Partial CDR3 DNA: TGCGCCAGCAGCTTGCTAGCGGGGGCTGACAATGAG.

For this clone: Read coverage stops 3 residues before the CDR3 terminus; the germline J gene supplies the remainder. The chain recombines TRBV10-3 with TRBJ1-6; D is perhaps TRBD1 (5 bases). Trimming shortened V by 2 bases and J by 5 bases, and 7 bases separated the two germline ends. This CDR3 is built from 14 residues. In germline, CDR1 is ENHRY, CDR2 SYGVKD. The CDR3 DNA, read in part, is TGTGCCATCAGTGAGAGACAGAATAATTCACCC. Translating gives CAISERQNNSP. The CDR3 in full is CAISERQNNSPLHF.